Listed below are T cell receptor beta chains from one sample, sequenced in a study of PD-L1 blockade in urothelial cancer. Sequencing was performed with immunoSEQ multiplex PCR; in TCRdb, only in-frame clones are kept and a portion is missing. The sample lists 27,000 or so clones, around 87% occurring once. This sample comprised PBMCs, obtained around atezolizumab (anti-PD-L1) treatment. The receptors were gathered from a middle-aged man with urothelial cancer. Each CDR3 is given with its conserved first and last residue. D genes are given only for firm matches. Size is omitted from some rows. Given values are once, few, many or a class for expanded clones.

NA	TRBV15	NA	TRBJ1-2	CATSRDQKSANYGYTF	TGTGCCACCAGCAGAGATCAGAAGTCAGCTAACTATGGCTACACCTTC
NA	TRBV15	TRBD2	TRBJ2-7	CATSRDLAGEYEQYF	TGTGCCACCAGCAGAGACCTAGCGGGAGAGTACGAGCAGTACTTC
NA	TRBV27	TRBD1	TRBJ2-3	CASSFPGGTQYF	TGTGCCAGCAGTTTTCCAGGGGGTACGCAGTATTTT
NA	TRBV28	NA	TRBJ2-6	CASSLRGTGANVLTF	TGTGCCAGCAGTTTACGGGGAACTGGGGCCAACGTCCTGACTTTC
NA	TRBV7-9	TRBD2	TRBJ2-1	CASSQPGLGHHEQFF	TGTGCCAGCAGCCAGCCGGGACTAGGTCATCATGAGCAGTTCTTC
few	TRBV27	TRBD2	TRBJ2-7	CASSSARMAGGLISYEQYF	TGTGCCAGCAGTTCTGCCCGAATGGCGGGAGGGCTAATATCCTACGAGCAGTACTTC
NA	TRBV27	TRBD2	TRBJ2-3	CASSLLAARGTDTQYF	TGTGCCAGCAGTTTACTAGCGGCCAGGGGCACAGATACGCAGTATTTT
NA	TRBV11-2	NA	TRBJ1-1	CASSLTAGSNTEAFF	TGTGCCAGCAGCTTAACGGCAGGTTCTAACACTGAAGCTTTCTTT
NA	TRBV29-1	NA	TRBJ2-5	CSVERLETQYF	TGCAGCGTTGAGCGGCTGGAGACCCAGTACTTC
NA	TRBV11-2	NA	TRBJ1-6	CASSNLVNSPLHF	TGTGCCAGCAGCAATCTCGTGAATTCACCCCTCCACTTT
NA	TRBV5-1	NA	TRBJ2-5	CASSPGYQETQYF	TGCGCCAGCAGCCCGGGATATCAAGAGACCCAGTACTTC
NA	TRBV7-7	TRBD1	TRBJ2-2	CASSSGTGNTGELFF	TGTGCTAGCAGCTCCGGGACAGGGAACACCGGGGAGCTGTTTTTT